This is a list of T cell receptor beta chains from one sample in a study of blood T cell repertoires in COVID-19. Method: immunoSEQ multiplex PCR; TCRdb's copy keeps in-frame clones and lacks some. The table shows around 82,000 clones, with around 85% occurring only once. What was sequenced was peripheral blood. The receptors here all came from a man between 45 and 60 years old with COVID-19, enrolled during active disease. The CDR3 runs from the conserved cysteine through the conserved F or W. D genes are given only for firm matches. Clone sizes are given selectively: once, few, many, or a class where the clone is expanded.

TRBJ1-1 TRBV6-1 NA 18 NA CASSEALPYTIMNTEAFF TGTGCCAGCAGTGAAGCGCTTCCCTATACTATCATGAACACTGAAGCTTTCTTT
TRBJ1-4 TRBV4-2 NA 15 NA CASGGGGETNEKLFF TGTGCCAGCGGCGGGGGGGGTGAGACTAATGAAAAACTGTTTTTT
TRBJ2-2 TRBV19 TRBD1 17 NA CASRIRTGGLLGGELFF TGTGCCAGTAGGATACGGACAGGGGGCCTTCTCGGAGGGGAGCTGTTTTTT
TRBJ2-7 TRBV6-5 TRBD1 14 NA CASSYSAGGYEQYF TGTGCCAGCAGTTACTCGGCAGGGGGCTACGAGCAGTACTTC
TRBJ1-2 TRBV3-1/TRBV3-2 TRBD1 15 NA CASSQGDSSFGGYTF TGTGCCAGCAGCCAGGGGGACAGCTCCTTCGGGGGCTACACCTTC
TRBJ1-4 TRBV2 NA 12 NA CASSHPREKLFF TGTGCCAGCAGTCACCCGAGGGAAAAACTGTTTTTT
TRBJ1-2 TRBV28 NA 16 NA CASSLAAGGEGYGYTF TGTGCCAGCAGTTTGGCTGCGGGGGGGGAGGGTTATGGCTACACCTTC
TRBJ2-7 TRBV29-1 NA 13 NA CSVEGVREYEQYF TGCAGCGTCGAAGGGGTGCGGGAATACGAGCAGTACTTC
TRBJ1-1 TRBV6-1 TRBD1 14 once CASSHLGDRGEAFF TGTGCCAGCAGCCATCTCGGGGACAGGGGAGAAGCTTTCTTT
TRBJ2-1 TRBV3-1/TRBV3-2 NA 16 NA CASSQDQGRSYNEQFF TGTGCCAGCAGCCAAGATCAGGGTCGCTCCTACAATGAGCAGTTCTTC
TRBJ2-5 TRBV30 TRBD2 15 NA CAWSTGLAGVETQYF TGTGCCTGGAGTACGGGACTAGCGGGAGTCGAGACCCAGTACTTC
TRBJ2-7 TRBV20-1 TRBD1 15 NA CSASGGQGAYYEQYF TGCAGTGCTAGTGGGGGACAGGGGGCTTATTACGAGCAGTACTTC
TRBJ2-3 TRBV4-3 TRBD1 16 NA CASSQTGTGLTDTQYF TGCGCCAGCAGCCAGACCGGGACAGGACTCACGGATACGCAGTATTTT
TRBJ2-3 TRBV5-1 TRBD2 14 NA CASSLETSLDTQYF TGCGCCAGCAGCTTGGAGACTAGCTTAGATACGCAGTATTTT
TRBJ2-7 TRBV29-1 NA 13 NA CSVDRLSSYEQYF TGCAGCGTCGACAGGTTGAGCTCCTACGAGCAGTACTTC
TRBJ2-7 TRBV6-1 TRBD2 15 few CASSERAGDSYEQYF TGTGCCAGCAGTGAAAGAGCGGGGGACTCCTACGAGCAGTACTTC
TRBJ2-3 TRBV28 TRBD2 12 NA CALAGSTDTQYF TGTGCTTTAGCGGGTTCCACAGATACGCAGTATTTT
TRBJ1-4 TRBV7-9 NA 14 NA CASSLGGSNEKLFF TGTGCCAGCAGCCTTGGGGGCTCTAATGAAAAACTGTTTTTT